This T cell receptor (beta chain) was found in a study of OX40 agonist ivuxolimab in advanced cancers. Whole-study results and caveats: Clonal expansion was seen in CD4+ and CD8+ blood T cells by week 6 at 0.1 to 3.0 mg/kg. Compared with CD4+, CD8+ T cells on average had more expanded clones. Normalized T-cell clonal expansion was also low in some nonresponders.

Autoimmune disease history or systemic immunosuppression was exclusionary. Comment on this clone: Its matching antigen is unknown.

Measured with immunoSEQ multiplex PCR; TCRdb has only the in-frame clones, and not every one. The data contain tens of thousands of clones, about 89% of them singletons. Germline CDR1 SNHLY, CDR2 FYNNEI. The J segment lost 4 bases and the V segment lost 8 bases, leaving 6 bases of the junction unmatched. This CDR3 comprises 13 residues. The receptor was isolated from an adult with an advanced solid tumor such as melanoma, head and neck, liver or kidney cancer. The specimen comprised CD4+ or CD8+ T cells sorted from blood, sampled in a trial of the OX40 agonist ivuxolimab. The chain is built from TRBV2 and TRBJ2-3; 7 positions match TRBD1. Here the CDR3 reads CASRDSPSDTQYF. As DNA, the CDR3 is TGTGCCAGCCGGGACAGTCCTTCAGATACGCAGTATTTT.